This TCR beta chain originates from a study of T cell repertoires in cytomegalovirus infection. This clonotype was observed at least ten times. Its antigen is unknown. Each CDR3 protein is one row after TCRdb ran MiXCR on the reads. The data hold under 250,000 distinct CDR3 sequences, with 10% to 15% observed a single time. The junction had 7 bases not matched to a gene; V was cut back by 2 bases and J by 8 bases. Germline V CDR1 and CDR2: SGHTA, FQGTGA. This CDR3 is built from 15 residues. General observations from the study: The cumulative frequency of public TCR beta families distinguished individuals who carried CMV together with the relevant HLA. The ex vivo response was dominated by HLA-C-restricted CMV-specific TCR beta clonotypes.

The chain links TRBV7-3 to TRBJ2-1, with 9 positions matching TRBD1. The sequenced sample was PBMCs. The TCR originated in a human donor in good health (CMV status not recorded). Some clones in this sample may be carry-over from other donors' samples. The CDR3 loop reads CASSLGDRVVYEQFF. CDR3 nucleotide sequence: TGTGCCAGCAGCTTAGGGGACAGGGTCGTCTATGAGCAGTTCTTC.